This passage covers 9 T cell receptor beta chains from one sample sequenced in a study of T-cell reconstitution after alpha-beta-depleted transplantation in children. This sample's TCRbeta library carried unique molecular identifier barcodes. Using its own MiXCR run on the PCR reads, TCRdb lists one record per CDR3 protein. The table has hundreds of thousands of distinct CDR3 sequences, under 15% seen once. The sequencing here drew on PBMCs, taken before TCRalphabeta/CD19-depleted stem cell transplant. Every receptor here comes from a girl aged 2 to 9 with congenital amegakaryocytic thrombocytopenia, due to receive a stem cell transplant.

About this clonotype: Given a much more abundant clone one base away, this may be a read error. CDR3 sequence (DNA): TGCTCCAGCAGCCCCGAGCGGGAGAAGCAGTACTTC. Protein product: CSSSPEREKQYF. This chain joins TRBV5-1 and TRBJ2-7, with 8 bases aligning to TRBD2. CDR1 and CDR2 from the germline V gene are SGHRS and YFSETQ. This CDR3 has 12 residues.

This clonotype was counted ten times or more. The V and J genes are TRBV10-3 and TRBJ1-1, with TRBD1 matching over 11 bases. This CDR3 spans 19 amino acids. The germline V gene has CDR1 ENHRY and CDR2 SYGVKD. J was trimmed by 3 bases and V by 7 bases; bases with no gene match: 19. The CDR3 sequence: CAITALGTGGSRRYTEAFF. The CDR3 bases are TGTGCCATCACTGCCCTCGGGACAGGGGGTTCTAGAAGGTACACTGAAGCTTTCTTT.

This clonotype has more than one count but fewer than ten. V gene TRBV5-1 combines with J gene TRBJ2-1; 9 positions match TRBD2. J gave up 3 bases and V 4 bases, and 5 bases lay outside the gene matches. This CDR3 has 15 amino acids. Germline assignment: CDR1 SGHRS and CDR2 YFSETQ. The CDR3 here is CASSTSSGNYNEQFF. The DNA for the CDR3 is TGCGCCAGCAGCACATCTAGCGGGAACTACAATGAGCAGTTCTTC. Complete variable domain (other parts from reference TRBV5-1 and TRBJ2-1): KAGVTQTPRYLIKTRGQQVTLSCSPISGHRSVSWYQQTPGQGLQFLFEYFSETQRNKGNFPGRFSGRQFSNSRSEMNVSTLELGDSALYLCASSTSSGNYNEQFFGPGTRLTVL.

The chain carries TRBV5-1 and TRBJ1-5; possibly TRBD1 for D (6 bases). Trimming cost V 2 bases and J 5 bases, with 11 bases left between them. This CDR3 has 14 residues. CDR1 SGHRS and CDR2 YFSETQ come from the germline V gene. As DNA, the CDR3 is TGCGCCAGCAGCTTACAACAGGGTGATCAGCCCCAGCATTTT. It is translated as CASSLQQGDQPQHF.

This clonotype appeared many times. This chain joins TRBV20-1 and TRBJ2-7; D remains unclear. Germline-derived CDR1 and CDR2 are DFQATT and SNEGSKA (reference sequence). CDR3 length: 11 amino acids. V was shortened by 4 bases and J by 6 bases, with 10 bases between the two germline ends. The chain's CDR3 is CSAMSSLEQYF. The CDR3 DNA is TGCAGTGCTATGAGTTCGCTCGAGCAGTACTTC.

This clonotype occurred many times. The chain employs TRBV20-1 and TRBJ2-7; tentative D call: TRBD1 (6 bases). From germline, CDR1 is DFQATT and CDR2 SNEGSKA (reference sequence). V lost 6 bases and J 3 bases, leaving 15 bases between the germline ends. The CDR3 consists of 13 residues. The CDR3 nucleotides read TGCAGTGCCCAAAGACAGGCAAACTACGAGCAGTACTTC. Translation gives CSAQRQANYEQYF.

This clonotype was recorded many times. This chain joins TRBV20-1 and TRBJ2-1; D not resolved. In germline, CDR1 is DFQATT, CDR2 SNEGSKA (reference sequence). CDR3 size: 12 residues. Trimming pared 6 bases from V and 3 bases from J, leaving 9 bases between. For the CDR3, the DNA is TGCAGTGCGTCGTCAGGCTACAATGAGCAGTTCTTC. Translated, it gives CSASSGYNEQFF.

In its sample, this clonotype was seen many times. This rearrangement joins TRBV20-1 to TRBJ1-6; D is uncertain. V lost 0 bases and J lost 5, with 17 bases in between. The CDR3 covers 17 residues. Germline-derived CDR1 and CDR2 are DFQATT and SNEGSKA (reference sequence). The DNA of the CDR3 is TGCAGTGCTAGAGATTTTAGGACCGCGGCTAATAATTCACCCCTCCACTTT. This translates into CSARDFRTAANNSPLHF.

This clonotype occurred many times. The gene calls are TRBV12-3 or TRBV12-4 and TRBJ1-3; D is ambiguous. The V end was cut by 3 bases, the J end by 0 bases, with 9 bases between. The CDR3 covers 15 residues. For the CDR3, the DNA is TGTGCCAGCAGTTTGTCCAGCAACTCTGGAAACACCATATATTTT. Its protein is CASSLSSNSGNTIYF.